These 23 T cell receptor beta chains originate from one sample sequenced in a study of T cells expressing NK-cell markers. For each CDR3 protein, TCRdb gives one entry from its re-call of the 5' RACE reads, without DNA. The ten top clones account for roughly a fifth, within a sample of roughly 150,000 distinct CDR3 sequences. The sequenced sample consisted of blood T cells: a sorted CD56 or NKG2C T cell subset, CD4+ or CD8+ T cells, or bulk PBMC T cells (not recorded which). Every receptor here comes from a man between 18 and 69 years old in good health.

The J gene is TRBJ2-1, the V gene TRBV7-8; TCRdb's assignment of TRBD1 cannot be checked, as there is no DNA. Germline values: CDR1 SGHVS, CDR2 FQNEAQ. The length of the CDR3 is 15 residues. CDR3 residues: CASSLGGVGWNEQFF.

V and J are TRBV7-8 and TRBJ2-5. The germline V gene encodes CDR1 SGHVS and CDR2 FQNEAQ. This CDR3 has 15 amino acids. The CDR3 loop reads CASSLVPRVQETQYF.

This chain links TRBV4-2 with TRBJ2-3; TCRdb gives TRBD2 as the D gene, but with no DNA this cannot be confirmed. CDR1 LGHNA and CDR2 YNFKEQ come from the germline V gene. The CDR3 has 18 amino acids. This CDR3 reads CASSQRTSGGEVTDTQYF.

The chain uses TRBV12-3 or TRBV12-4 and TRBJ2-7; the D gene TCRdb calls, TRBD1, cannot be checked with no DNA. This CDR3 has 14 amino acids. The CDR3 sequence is CASSSYRVPYEQYF.

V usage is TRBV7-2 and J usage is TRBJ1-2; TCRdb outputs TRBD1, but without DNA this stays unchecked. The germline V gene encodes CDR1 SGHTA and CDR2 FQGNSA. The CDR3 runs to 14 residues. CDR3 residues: CASSEFRTGEGYTF.

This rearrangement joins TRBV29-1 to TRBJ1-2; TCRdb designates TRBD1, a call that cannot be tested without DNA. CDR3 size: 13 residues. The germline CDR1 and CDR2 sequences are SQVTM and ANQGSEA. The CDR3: CSVELDRVGGYTF.

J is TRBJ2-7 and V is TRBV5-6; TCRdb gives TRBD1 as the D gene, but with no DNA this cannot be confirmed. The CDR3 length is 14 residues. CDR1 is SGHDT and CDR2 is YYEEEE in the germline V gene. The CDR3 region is CASSYGQGAFEQYF. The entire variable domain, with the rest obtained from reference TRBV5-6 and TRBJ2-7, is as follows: DAGVTQSPTHLIKTRGQQVTLRCSPKSGHDTVSWYQQALGQGPQFIFQYYEEEERQRGNFPDRFSGHQFPNYSSELNVNALLLGDSALYLCASSYGQGAFEQYFGPGTRLTVT.

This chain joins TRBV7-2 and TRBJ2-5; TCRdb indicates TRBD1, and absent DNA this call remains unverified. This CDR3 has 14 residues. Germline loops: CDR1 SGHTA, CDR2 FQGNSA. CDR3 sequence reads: CASSSGTAMETQYF.

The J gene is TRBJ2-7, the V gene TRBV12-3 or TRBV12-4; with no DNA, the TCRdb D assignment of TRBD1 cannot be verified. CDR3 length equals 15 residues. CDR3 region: CASSKFGTETYEQYF.

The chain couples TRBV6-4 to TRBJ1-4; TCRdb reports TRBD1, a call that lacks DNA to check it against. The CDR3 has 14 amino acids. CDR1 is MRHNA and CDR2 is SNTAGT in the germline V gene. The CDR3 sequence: CASRTGTEQEKLFF.

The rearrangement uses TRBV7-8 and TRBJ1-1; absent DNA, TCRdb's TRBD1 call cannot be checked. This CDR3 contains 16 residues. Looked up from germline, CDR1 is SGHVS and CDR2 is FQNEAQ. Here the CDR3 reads CASSFDRDSLNTEAFF.

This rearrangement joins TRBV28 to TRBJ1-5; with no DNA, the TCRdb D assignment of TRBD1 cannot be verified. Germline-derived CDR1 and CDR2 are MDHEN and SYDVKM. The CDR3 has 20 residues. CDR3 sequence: CASSLKRRDRGRRSNQPQHF. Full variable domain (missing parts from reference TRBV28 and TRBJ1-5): DVKVTQSSRYLVKRTGEKVFLECVQDMDHENMFWYRQDPGLGLRLIYFSYDVKMKEKGDIPEGYSVSREKKERFSLILESASTNQTSMYLCASSLKRRDRGRRSNQPQHFGDGTRLSIL.

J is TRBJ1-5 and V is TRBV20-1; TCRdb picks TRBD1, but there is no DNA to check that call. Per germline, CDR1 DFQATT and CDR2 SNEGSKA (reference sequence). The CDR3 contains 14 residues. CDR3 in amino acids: CSASRDEWAQPQHF.

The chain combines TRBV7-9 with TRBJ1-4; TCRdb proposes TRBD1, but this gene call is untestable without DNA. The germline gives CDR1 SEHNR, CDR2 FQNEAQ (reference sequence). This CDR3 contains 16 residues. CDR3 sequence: CASSFPVGIANEKLFF.

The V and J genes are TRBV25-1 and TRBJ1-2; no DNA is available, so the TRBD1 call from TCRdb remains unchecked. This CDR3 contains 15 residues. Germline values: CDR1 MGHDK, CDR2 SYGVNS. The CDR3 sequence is CASSGTGTGFDGYTF.

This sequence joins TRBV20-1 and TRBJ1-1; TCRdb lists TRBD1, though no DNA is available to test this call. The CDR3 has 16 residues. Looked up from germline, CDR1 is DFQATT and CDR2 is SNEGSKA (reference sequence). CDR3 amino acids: CSARDGIDRTHTEAFF.

Here the CDR3 reads CSARDIQGLPDTQYF. V is TRBV20-1 and J is TRBJ2-3; checking the TCRdb D call of TRBD1 is not possible without DNA. The CDR3 loop spans 15 amino acids. Germline assignment: CDR1 DFQATT and CDR2 SNEGSKA (reference sequence).

The chain's CDR3 is CASRAARSSEQYF. The chain couples TRBV12-3 or TRBV12-4 to TRBJ2-7. This CDR3 spans 13 amino acids.

The CDR3 spells CASSEFRDSVYSNQPQHF. V is TRBV19 and J is TRBJ1-5; the D call from TCRdb, TRBD1, cannot be confirmed without DNA. Germline V gene data show CDR1 as LNHDA and CDR2 as SQIVND (reference sequence). There are 18 residues in the CDR3.

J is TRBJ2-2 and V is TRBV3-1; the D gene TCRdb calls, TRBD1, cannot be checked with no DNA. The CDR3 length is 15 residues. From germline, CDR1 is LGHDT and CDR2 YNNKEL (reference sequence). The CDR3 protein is CASREAGGNTGELFF.

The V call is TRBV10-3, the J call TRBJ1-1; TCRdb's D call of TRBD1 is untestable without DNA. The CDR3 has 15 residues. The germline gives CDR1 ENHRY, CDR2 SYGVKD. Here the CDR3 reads CAISEVGGENTEAFF.

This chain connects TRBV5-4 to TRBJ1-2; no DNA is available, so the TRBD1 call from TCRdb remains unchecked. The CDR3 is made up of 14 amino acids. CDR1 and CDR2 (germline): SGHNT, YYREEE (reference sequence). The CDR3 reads CASSDRFSNYGYTF.

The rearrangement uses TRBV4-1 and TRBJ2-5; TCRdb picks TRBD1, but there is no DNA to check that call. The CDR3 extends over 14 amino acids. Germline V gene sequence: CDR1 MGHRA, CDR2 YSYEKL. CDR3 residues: CASSPRQGQETQYF.